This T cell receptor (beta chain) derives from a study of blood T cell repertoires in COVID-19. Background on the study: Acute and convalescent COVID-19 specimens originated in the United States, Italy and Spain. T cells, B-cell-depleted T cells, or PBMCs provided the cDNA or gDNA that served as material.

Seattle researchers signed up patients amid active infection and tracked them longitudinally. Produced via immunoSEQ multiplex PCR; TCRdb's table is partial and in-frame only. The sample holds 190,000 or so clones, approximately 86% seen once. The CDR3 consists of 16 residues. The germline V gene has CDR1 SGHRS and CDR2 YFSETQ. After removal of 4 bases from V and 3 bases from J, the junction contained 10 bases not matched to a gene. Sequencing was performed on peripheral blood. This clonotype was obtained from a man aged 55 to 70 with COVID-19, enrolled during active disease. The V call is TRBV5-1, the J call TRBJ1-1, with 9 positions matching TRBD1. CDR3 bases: TGCGCCAGCAGCCCCCGGACAGGGGCCGGGGACACTGAAGCTTTCTTT. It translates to CASSPRTGAGDTEAFF. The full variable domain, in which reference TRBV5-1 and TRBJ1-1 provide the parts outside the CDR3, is KAGVTQTPRYLIKTRGQQVTLSCSPISGHRSVSWYQQTPGQGLQFLFEYFSETQRNKGNFPGRFSGRQFSNSRSEMNVSTLELGDSALYLCASSPRTGAGDTEAFFGQGTRLTVV.